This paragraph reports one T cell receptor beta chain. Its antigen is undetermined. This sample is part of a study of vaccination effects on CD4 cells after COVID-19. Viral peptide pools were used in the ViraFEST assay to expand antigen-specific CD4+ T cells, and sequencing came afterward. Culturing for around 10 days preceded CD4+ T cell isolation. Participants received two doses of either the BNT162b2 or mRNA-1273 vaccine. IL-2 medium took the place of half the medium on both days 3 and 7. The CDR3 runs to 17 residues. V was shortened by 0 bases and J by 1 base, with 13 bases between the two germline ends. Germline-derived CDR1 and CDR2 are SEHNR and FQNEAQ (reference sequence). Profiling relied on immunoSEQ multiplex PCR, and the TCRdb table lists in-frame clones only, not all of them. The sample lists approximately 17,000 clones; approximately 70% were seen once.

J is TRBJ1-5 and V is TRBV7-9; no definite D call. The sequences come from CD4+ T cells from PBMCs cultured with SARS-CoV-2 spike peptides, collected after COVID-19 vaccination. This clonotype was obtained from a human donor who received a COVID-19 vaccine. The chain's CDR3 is CASSLAYGGGSNQPQHF. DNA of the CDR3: TGTGCCAGCAGCTTAGCCTACGGCGGAGGGAGCAATCAGCCCCAGCATTTT.